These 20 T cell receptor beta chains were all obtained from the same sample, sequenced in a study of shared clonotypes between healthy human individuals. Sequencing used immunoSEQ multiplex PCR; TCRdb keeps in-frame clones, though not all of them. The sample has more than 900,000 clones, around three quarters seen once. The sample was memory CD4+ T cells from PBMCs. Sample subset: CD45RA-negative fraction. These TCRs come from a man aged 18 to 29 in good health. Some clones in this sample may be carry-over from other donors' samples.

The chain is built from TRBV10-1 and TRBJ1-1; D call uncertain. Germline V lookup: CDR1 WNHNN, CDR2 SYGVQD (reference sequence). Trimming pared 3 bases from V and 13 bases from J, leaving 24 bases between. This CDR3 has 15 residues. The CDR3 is CASSDLPGSFGKVFF. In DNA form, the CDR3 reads TGCGCCAGCAGTGACCTCCCGGGCAGCTTCGGAAAAGTTTTCTTT.

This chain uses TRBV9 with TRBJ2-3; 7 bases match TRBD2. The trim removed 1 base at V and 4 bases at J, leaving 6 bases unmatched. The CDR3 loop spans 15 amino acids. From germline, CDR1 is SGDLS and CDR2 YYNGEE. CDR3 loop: CASSVFGGSADTQYF. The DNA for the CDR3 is TGTGCCAGCAGCGTATTTGGCGGGAGCGCAGATACGCAGTATTTT.

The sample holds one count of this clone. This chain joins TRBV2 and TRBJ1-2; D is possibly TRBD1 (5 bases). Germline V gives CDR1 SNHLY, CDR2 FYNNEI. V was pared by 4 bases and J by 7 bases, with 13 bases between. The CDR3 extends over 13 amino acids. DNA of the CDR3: TGTGCCAGCAGTGTCACGGGACGGGCTGGCTACACCTTC. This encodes CASSVTGRAGYTF.

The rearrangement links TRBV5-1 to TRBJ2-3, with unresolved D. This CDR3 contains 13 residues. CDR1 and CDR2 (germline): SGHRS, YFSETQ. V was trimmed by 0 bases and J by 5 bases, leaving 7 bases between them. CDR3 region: CASSLELRDTQYF. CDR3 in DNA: TGCGCCAGCAGCTTGGAGCTGAGAGATACGCAGTATTTT.

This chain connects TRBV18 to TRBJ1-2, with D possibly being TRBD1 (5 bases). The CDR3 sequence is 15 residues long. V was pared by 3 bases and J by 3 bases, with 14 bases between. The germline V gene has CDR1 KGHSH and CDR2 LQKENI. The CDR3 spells CASSPGRQGDYGYTF. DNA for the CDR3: TGTGCCAGCTCACCTGGAAGGCAGGGCGACTATGGCTACACCTTC. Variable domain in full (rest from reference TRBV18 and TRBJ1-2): NAGVMQNPRHLVRRRGQEARLRCSPMKGHSHVYWYRQLPEEGLKFMVYLQKENIIDESGMPKERFSAEFPKEGPSILRIQQVVRGDSAAYFCASSPGRQGDYGYTFGSGTRLTVV.

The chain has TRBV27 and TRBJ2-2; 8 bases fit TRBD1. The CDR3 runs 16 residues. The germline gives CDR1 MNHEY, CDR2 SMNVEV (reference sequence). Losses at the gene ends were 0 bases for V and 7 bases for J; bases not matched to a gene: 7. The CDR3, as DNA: TGTGCCAGCAGTTTATCCCCCGGACAGGGACACGGGGAGCTGTTTTTT. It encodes CASSLSPGQGHGELFF.

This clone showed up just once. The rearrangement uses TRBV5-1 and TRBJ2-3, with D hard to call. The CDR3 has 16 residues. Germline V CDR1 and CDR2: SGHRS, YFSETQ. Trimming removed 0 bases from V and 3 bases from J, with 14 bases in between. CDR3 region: CASSLGVNIGTDTQYF. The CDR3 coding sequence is TGCGCCAGCAGCTTGGGGGTCAACATTGGAACAGATACGCAGTATTTT.

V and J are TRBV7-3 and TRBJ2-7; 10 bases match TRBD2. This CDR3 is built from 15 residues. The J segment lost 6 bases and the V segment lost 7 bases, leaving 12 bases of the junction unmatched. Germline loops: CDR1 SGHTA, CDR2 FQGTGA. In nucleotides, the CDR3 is TGTGCCAGCACACTTAAAAGCGGGAGGGCCTGCGAGCAGTACTTC. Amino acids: CASTLKSGRACEQYF.

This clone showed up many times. The CDR3: CASSRPGDGYTF. Written as DNA, the CDR3 is TGTGCCAGCAGTAGACCAGGGGATGGCTACACCTTC. The rearrangement joins TRBV5-4 to TRBJ1-2; D is possibly TRBD1 (6 bases). Deletions cut 5 bases from V and 6 bases from J, with 11 bases between. CDR1 is SGHNT and CDR2 is YYREEE in the germline V gene (reference sequence). This CDR3 has 12 residues.

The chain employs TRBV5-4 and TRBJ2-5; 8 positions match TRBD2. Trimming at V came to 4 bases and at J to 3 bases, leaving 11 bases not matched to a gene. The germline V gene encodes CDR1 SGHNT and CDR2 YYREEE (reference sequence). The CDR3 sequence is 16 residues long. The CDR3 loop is CASSPTGTSLKETQYF. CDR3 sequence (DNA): TGTGCCAGCAGCCCGACCGGGACTAGTCTTAAAGAGACCCAGTACTTC.

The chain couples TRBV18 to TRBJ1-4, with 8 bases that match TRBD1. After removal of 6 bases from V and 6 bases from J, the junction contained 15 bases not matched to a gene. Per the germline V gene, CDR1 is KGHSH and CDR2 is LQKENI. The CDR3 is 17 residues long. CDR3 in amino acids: CASSYSTGVREDEKLFF. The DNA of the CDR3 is TGTGCCAGCTCGTACTCGACAGGGGTACGCGAGGATGAAAAACTGTTTTTT.

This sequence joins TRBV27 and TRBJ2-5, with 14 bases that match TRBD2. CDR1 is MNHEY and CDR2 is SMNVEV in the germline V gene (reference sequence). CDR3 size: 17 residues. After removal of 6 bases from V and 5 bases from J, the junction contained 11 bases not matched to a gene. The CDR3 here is CASSLGLAGGREETQYF. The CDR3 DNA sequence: TGTGCCAGCAGCCTCGGACTAGCGGGAGGTCGGGAGGAGACCCAGTACTTC.

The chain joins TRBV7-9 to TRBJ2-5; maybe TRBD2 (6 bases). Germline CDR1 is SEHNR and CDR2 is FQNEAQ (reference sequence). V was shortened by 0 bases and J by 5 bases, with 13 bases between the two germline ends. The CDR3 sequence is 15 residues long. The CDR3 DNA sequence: TGTGCCAGCAGCTTAGCATTGGGGGAGGCGGAGACCCAGTACTTC. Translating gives CASSLALGEAETQYF.

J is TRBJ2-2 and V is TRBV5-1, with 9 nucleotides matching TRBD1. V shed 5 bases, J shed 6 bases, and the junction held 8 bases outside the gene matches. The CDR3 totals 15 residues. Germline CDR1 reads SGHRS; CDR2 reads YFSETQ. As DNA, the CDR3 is TGCGCCAGCAGATGGGGACAGGGTGAGGCCGGGGAGCTGTTTTTT. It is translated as CASRWGQGEAGELFF.

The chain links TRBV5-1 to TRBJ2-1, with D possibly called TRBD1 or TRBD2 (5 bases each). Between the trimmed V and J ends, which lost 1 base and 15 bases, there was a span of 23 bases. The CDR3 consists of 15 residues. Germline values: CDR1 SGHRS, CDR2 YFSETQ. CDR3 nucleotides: TGCGCCAGCAGCTTGACCGGGACGGAGGCTTTTTTGAGGTTCTTC. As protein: CASSLTGTEAFLRFF.

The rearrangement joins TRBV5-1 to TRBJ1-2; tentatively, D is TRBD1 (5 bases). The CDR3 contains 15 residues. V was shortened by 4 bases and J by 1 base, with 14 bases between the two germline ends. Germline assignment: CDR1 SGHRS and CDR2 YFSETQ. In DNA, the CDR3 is TGCGCCAGCAGCCGTGGGACGGGTGATAACTATGGCTACACCTTC. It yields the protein CASSRGTGDNYGYTF. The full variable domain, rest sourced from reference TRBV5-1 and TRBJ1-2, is KAGVTQTPRYLIKTRGQQVTLSCSPISGHRSVSWYQQTPGQGLQFLFEYFSETQRNKGNFPGRFSGRQFSNSRSEMNVSTLELGDSALYLCASSRGTGDNYGYTFGSGTRLTVV.

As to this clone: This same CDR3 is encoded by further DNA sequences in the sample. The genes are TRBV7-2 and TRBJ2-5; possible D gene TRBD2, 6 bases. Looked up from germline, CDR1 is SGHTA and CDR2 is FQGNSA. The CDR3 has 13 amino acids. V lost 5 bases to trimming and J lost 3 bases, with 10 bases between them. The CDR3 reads CASSPRREETQYF. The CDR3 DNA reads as TGTGCCAGCAGCCCCCGGAGGGAAGAGACCCAGTACTTC.

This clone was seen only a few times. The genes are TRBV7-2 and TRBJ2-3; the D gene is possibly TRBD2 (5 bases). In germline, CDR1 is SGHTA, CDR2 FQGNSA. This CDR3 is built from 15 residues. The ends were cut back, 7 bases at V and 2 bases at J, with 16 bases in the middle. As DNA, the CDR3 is TGTGCCAGCACCCGCGGAGGCGAGACCACAGATACGCAGTATTTT. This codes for CASTRGGETTDTQYF.

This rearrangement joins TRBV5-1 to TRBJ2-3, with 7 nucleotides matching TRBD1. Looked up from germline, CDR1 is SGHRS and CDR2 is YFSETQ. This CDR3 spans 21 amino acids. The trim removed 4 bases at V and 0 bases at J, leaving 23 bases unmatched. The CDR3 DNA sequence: TGCGCCAGCAGCATTGACGTCTTGTTAACAGGGGCCCCCCGTAGCACAGATACGCAGTATTTT. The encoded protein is CASSIDVLLTGAPRSTDTQYF.

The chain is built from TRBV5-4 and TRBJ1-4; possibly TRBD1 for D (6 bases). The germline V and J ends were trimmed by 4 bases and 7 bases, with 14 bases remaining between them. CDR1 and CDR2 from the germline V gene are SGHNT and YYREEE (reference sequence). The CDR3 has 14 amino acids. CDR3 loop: CASSAGAISEKLFF. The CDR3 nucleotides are TGTGCCAGCAGCGCGGGGGCTATATCTGAAAAACTGTTTTTT.